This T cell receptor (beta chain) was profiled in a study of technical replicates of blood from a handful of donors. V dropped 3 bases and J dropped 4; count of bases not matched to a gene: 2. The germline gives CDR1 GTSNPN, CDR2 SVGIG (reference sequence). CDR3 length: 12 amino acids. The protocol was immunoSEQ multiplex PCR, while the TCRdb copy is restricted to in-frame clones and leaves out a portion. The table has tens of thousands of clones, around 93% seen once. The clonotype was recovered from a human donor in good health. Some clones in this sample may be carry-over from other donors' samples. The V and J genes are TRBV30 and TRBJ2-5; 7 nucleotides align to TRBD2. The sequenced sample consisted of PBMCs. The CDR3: CAWRGGGETQYF. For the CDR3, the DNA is TGTGCCTGGAGGGGCGGGGGAGAGACCCAGTACTTC. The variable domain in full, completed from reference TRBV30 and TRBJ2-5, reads SQTIHQWPATLVQPVGSPLSLECTVEGTSNPNLYWYRQAAGRGLQLLFYSVGIGQISSEVPQNLSASRPQDRQFILSSKKLLLSDSGFYLCAWRGGGETQYFGPGTRLLVL.